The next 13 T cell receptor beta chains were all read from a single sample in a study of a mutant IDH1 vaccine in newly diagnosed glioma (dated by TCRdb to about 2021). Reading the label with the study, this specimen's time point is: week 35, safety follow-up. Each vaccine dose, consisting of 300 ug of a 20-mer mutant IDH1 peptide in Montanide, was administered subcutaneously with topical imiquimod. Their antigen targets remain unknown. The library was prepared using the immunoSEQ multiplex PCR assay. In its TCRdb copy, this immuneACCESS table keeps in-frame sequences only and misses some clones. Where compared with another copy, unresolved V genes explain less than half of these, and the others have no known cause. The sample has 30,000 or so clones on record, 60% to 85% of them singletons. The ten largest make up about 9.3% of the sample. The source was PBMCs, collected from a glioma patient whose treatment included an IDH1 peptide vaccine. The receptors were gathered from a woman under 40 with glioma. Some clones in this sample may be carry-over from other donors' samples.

The CDR3 region is CASSVSEGLVEKLFF. In DNA form, the CDR3 reads TGTGCCAGCAGCGTAAGTGAGGGTCTTGTTGAAAAACTGTTTTTT. The gene calls are TRBV9 and TRBJ1-4; no reliable D call. Trimming stripped 1 base from V and 7 bases from J, with 14 bases between. CDR1 is SGDLS and CDR2 is YYNGEE in the germline V gene. CDR3 length: 15 residues.

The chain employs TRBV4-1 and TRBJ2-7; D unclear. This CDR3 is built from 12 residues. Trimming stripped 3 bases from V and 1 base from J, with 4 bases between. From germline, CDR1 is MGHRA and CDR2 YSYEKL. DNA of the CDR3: TGCGCCAGCAGCCAGGATTCCTACGAGCAGTACTTC. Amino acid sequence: CASSQDSYEQYF.

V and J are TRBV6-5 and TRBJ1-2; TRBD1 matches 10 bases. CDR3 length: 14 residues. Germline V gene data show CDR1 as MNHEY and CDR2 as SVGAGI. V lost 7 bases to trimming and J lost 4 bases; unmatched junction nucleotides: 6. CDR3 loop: CASTVDRGAYGYTF. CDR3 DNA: TGTGCCAGCACCGTGGACAGGGGGGCCTATGGCTACACCTTC.

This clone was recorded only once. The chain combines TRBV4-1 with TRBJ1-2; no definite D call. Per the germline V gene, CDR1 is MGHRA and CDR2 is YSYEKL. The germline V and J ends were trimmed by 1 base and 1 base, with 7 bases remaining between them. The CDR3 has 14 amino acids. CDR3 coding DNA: TGCGCCAGCAGCCAAGGGGATTATAACTATGGCTACACCTTC. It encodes CASSQGDYNYGYTF.

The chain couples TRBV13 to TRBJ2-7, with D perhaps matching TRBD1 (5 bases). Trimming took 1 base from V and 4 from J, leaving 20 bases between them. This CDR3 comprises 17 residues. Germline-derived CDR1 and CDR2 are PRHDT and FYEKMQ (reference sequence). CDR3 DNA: TGTGCCAGCAGCTTAGCAACCGACAGTCTCGGGCATTACGAGCAGTACTTC. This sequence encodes CASSLATDSLGHYEQYF.

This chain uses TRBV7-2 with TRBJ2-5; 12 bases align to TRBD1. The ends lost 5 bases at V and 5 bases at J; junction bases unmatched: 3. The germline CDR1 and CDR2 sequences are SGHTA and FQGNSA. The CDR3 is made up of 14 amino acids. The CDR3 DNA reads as TGTGCCAGCAGCACCGGGACAGGGGGCGAGACCCAGTACTTC. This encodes CASSTGTGGETQYF.

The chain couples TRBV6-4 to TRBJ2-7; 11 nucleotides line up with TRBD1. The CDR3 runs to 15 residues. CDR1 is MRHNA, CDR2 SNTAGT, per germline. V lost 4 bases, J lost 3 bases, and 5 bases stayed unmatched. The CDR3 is CASSGRTGGDYEQYF. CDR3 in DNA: TGTGCCAGCAGTGGCCGGACAGGGGGCGACTACGAGCAGTACTTC.

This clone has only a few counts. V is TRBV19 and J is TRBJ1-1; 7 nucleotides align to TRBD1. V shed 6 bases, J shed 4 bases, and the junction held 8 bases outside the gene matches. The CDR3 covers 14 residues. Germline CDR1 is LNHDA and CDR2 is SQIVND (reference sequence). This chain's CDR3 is CASSKKGAGTEAFF. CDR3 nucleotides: TGTGCCAGTAGCAAAAAGGGGGCGGGCACTGAAGCTTTCTTT.

The CDR3 DNA is TGTGCCAGCAGTTTACGGAGGGGTGGAGCTCAGCCCCAGCATTTT. This gives the protein CASSLRRGGAQPQHF. The rearrangement uses TRBV28 and TRBJ1-5; perhaps TRBD1 as D (5 bases). The CDR3 is 15 residues long. The germline CDR1 and CDR2 sequences are MDHEN and SYDVKM. Trimming shortened V by 2 bases and J by 6 bases, and 14 bases separated the two germline ends.

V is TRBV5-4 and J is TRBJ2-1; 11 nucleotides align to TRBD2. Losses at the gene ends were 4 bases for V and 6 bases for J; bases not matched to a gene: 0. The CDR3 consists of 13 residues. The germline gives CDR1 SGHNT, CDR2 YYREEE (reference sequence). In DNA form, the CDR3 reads TGTGCCAGCAGCCTAGCGGGGGGCAATGAGCAGTTCTTC. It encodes CASSLAGGNEQFF.

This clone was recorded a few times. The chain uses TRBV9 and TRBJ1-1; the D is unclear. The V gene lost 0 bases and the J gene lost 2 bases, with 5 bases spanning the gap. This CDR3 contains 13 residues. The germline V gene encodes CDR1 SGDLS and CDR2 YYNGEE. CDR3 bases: TGTGCCAGCAGCGTAGTGGCAAACACTGAAGCTTTCTTT. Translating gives CASSVVANTEAFF. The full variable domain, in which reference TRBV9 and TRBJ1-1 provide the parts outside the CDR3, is DSGVTQTPKHLITATGQRVTLRCSPRSGDLSVYWYQQSLDQGLQFLIQYYNGEERAKGNILERFSAQQFPDLHSELNLSSLELGDSALYFCASSVVANTEAFFGQGTRLTVV.

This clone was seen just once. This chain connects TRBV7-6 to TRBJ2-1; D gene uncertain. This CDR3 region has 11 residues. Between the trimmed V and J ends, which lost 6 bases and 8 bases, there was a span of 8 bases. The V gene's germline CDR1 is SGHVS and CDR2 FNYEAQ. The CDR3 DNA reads TGTGCCAGCAGTAGGTTCGATGAGCAGTTCTTC. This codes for CASSRFDEQFF.

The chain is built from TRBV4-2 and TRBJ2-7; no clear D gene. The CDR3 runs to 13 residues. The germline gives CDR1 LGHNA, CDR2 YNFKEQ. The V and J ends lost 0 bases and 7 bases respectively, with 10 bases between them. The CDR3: CASSQEAGREQYF. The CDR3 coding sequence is TGTGCCAGCAGCCAAGAAGCTGGACGGGAGCAGTACTTC.